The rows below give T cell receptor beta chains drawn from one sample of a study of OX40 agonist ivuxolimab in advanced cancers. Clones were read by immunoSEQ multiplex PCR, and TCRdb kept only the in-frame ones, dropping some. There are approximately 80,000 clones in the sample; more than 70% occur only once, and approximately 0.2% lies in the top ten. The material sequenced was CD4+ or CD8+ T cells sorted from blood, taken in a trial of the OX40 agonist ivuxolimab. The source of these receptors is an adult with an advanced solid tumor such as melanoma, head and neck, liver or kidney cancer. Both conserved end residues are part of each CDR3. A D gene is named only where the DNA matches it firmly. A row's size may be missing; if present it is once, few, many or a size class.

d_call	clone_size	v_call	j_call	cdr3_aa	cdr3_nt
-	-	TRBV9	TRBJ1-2	CASSVGVYGYTF	TGTGCCAGCAGCGTAGGCGTTTATGGCTACACCTTC
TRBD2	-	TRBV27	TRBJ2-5	CASGRDLDEYF	TGTGCCAGCGGGAGGGACTTAGACGAGTACTTC
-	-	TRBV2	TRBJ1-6	CASSESWVWTSGELALHF	TGTGCCAGCAGTGAATCATGGGTATGGACTTCCGGGGAGTTGGCCCTCCACTTT
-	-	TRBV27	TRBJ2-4	CASSLSGGARQNIQYF	TGTGCCAGCAGTTTATCTGGGGGGGCTCGGCAAAACATTCAGTACTTC
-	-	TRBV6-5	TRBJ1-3	CATSDSGTGNTIYF	TGTGCCACCTCGGACAGCGGCACTGGAAACACCATATATTTT
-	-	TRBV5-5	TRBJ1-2	CASSGMNANYGYTF	TGTGCCAGCAGCGGAATGAATGCTAACTATGGCTACACCTTC
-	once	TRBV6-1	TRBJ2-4	CASSEAPGGRQFKNIQYF	TGTGCCAGCAGTGAAGCCCCCGGGGGCAGGCAATTCAAAAACATTCAGTACTTC
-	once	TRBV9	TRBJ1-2	CASSVEIEGGWGYTF	TGTGCCAGCAGCGTCGAGATCGAGGGCGGCTGGGGCTACACCTTC
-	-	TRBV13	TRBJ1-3	CASSLGTGLGTIYF	TGTGCCAGCAGCTTAGGAACAGGGTTGGGCACCATATATTTT
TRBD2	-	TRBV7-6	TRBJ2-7	CASSPKGRLAGSYEQYF	TGTGCCAGCAGCCCCAAGGGCCGACTAGCGGGTTCCTACGAGCAGTACTTC
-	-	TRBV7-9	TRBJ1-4	CASSLGQGVGRLFF	TGTGCCAGCAGCTTAGGGCAGGGTGTAGGTCGACTGTTTTTT
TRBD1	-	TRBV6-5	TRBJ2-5	CASSYSRDREETQYF	TGTGCCAGCAGTTACTCGAGAGACAGGGAAGAGACCCAGTACTTC
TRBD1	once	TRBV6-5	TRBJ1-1	CASSRQGRAFF	TGTGCCAGCAGTAGACAGGGGCGAGCTTTCTTT
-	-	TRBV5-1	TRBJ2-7	CASSFQAGYEQYF	TGCGCCAGCAGCTTCCAGGCGGGGTACGAGCAGTACTTC
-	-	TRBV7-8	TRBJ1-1	CASSLERSNTEAFF	TGTGCCAGCAGCTTAGAGCGGTCGAACACTGAAGCTTTCTTT
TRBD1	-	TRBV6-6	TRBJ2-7	CASSRGQGDIYEQYF	TGTGCCAGCAGTCGGGGACAGGGGGACATCTACGAGCAGTACTTC
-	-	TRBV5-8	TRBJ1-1	CASSFGHPRTTEAFF	TGTGCCAGCAGCTTCGGACATCCAAGGACCACTGAAGCTTTCTTT
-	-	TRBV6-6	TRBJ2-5	CASRHRVQETQYF	TGTGCCAGCAGGCACCGGGTCCAAGAGACCCAGTACTTC
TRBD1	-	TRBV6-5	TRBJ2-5	CATTTGIGRETQYF	TGTGCCACCACGACAGGGATTGGTAGAGAGACCCAGTACTTC
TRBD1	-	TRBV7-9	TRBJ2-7	CASTSGGGRSYEQYF	TGTGCCAGCACCTCAGGGGGCGGTCGTTCCTACGAGCAGTACTTC
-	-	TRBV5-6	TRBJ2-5	CASSEKAQETQYF	TGTGCCAGCAGCGAGAAAGCCCAAGAGACCCAGTACTTC
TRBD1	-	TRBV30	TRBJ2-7	CAWSVRRDRGYEQYF	TGTGCCTGGAGTGTACGGAGGGACAGGGGCTACGAGCAGTACTTC
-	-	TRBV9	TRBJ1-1	CASSVVPSSNTEAFF	TGTGCCAGCAGCGTAGTCCCATCTTCGAACACTGAAGCTTTCTTT
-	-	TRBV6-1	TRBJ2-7	CASTSRGPGSYEQYF	TGTGCCAGCACAAGTAGAGGACCAGGCTCCTACGAGCAGTACTTC
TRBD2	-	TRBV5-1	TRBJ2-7	CASRSGTSGYEQYF	TGCGCCAGCAGGTCCGGGACTAGCGGCTACGAGCAGTACTTC
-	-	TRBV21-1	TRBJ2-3	CASSKEQIDPSTDTQYF	TGTGCCAGCAGCAAAGAACAGATAGACCCTAGCACAGATACGCAGTATTTT
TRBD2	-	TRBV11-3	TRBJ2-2	CASSLEGLGTSGDPGELFF	TGTGCCAGCAGCTTAGAAGGTTTGGGGACTAGCGGGGATCCCGGGGAGCTGTTTTTT
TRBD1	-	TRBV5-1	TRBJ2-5	CASSRTGGRETQYF	TGCGCCAGCAGCCGGACAGGGGGCCGGGAGACCCAGTACTTC
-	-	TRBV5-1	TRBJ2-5	CASSLAGGAETQYF	TGCGCCAGCAGCTTGGCGGGGGGCGCCGAGACCCAGTACTTC
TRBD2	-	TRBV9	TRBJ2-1	CASSVDASVRSGALYNEQFF	TGTGCCAGCAGCGTAGACGCTAGCGTACGCAGCGGGGCCCTCTACAATGAGCAGTTCTTC
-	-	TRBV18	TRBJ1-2	CASSAADNYGYTF	TGTGCCAGCTCCGCGGCGGATAACTATGGCTACACCTTC
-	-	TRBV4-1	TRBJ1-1	CASSQTSGENTEAFF	TGCGCCAGCAGCCAGACCTCGGGAGAGAACACTGAAGCTTTCTTT
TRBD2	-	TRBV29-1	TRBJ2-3	CSPRLAGHTQYF	TGCAGCCCTAGACTAGCGGGGCATACGCAGTATTTT
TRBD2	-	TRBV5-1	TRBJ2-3	CASSSFTGGTDTQYF	TGCGCCAGCAGCTCTTTTACGGGAGGAACAGATACGCAGTATTTT
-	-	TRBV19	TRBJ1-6	CASSIGGNSPLHF	TGTGCCAGTAGTATCGGGGGTAATTCACCCCTCCACTTT
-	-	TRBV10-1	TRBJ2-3	CASSPQKSGTDTQYF	TGCGCCAGCAGCCCTCAGAAGAGTGGCACAGATACGCAGTATTTT
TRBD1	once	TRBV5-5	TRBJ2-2	CASSWGQGPNTGELFF	TGTGCCAGCAGCTGGGGACAGGGGCCGAACACCGGGGAGCTGTTTTTT
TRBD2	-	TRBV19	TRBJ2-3	CASSTGTSGWASTDTQYF	TGTGCCAGTAGTACCGGGACTAGCGGATGGGCTAGCACAGATACGCAGTATTTT
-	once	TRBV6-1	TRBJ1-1	CASSAGQNTEAFF	TGTGCCAGCAGTGCAGGGCAGAACACTGAAGCTTTCTTT
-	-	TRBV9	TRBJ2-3	CASSVQYTPDTQYF	TGTGCCAGCAGCGTACAGTATACGCCAGATACGCAGTATTTT
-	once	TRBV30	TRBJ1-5	CAWSVGSGGNQPQHF	TGTGCCTGGAGTGTAGGGTCCGGAGGCAATCAGCCCCAGCATTTT